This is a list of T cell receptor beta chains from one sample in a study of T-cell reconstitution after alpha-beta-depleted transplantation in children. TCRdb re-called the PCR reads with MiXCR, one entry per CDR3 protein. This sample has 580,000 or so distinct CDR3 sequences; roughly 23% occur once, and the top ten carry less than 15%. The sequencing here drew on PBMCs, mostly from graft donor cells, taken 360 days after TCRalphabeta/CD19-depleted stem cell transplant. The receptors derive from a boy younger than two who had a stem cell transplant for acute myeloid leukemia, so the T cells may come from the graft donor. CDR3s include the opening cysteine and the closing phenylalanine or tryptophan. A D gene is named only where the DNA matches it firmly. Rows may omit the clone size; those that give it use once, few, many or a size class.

cdr3_aa: CASSYSRGSSDTQYF
cdr3_nt: TGTGCCAGCAGTTACTCAAGGGGGAGCTCAGATACGCAGTATTTT
v_call: TRBV6-5
j_call: TRBJ2-3
clone_size: once
d_call: NA

cdr3_aa: CASTQGNTEAFF
cdr3_nt: TGTGCCAGCACCCAGGGGAACACTGAAGCTTTCTTT
v_call: TRBV12-3/TRBV12-4
j_call: TRBJ1-1
clone_size: NA
d_call: NA

cdr3_aa: CSARDSDRGVDGYTF
cdr3_nt: TGCAGTGCTAGAGACTCGGACAGGGGAGTAGATGGCTACACCTTC
v_call: TRBV20-1
j_call: TRBJ1-2
clone_size: NA
d_call: TRBD1

cdr3_aa: CASGLETRTSGGRNEQFF
cdr3_nt: TGTGCTAGTGGTCTTGAGACTCGGACTAGCGGGGGGCGGAATGAGCAGTTCTTC
v_call: TRBV12-5
j_call: TRBJ2-1
clone_size: once
d_call: TRBD2

cdr3_aa: CASRDFGGGAADTQYF
cdr3_nt: TGTGCCAGCAGGGACTTCGGCGGGGGGGCCGCAGATACGCAGTATTTT
v_call: TRBV28
j_call: TRBJ2-3
clone_size: NA
d_call: TRBD2

cdr3_aa: CSVEYPTDNEQFF
cdr3_nt: TGCAGCGTCGAATATCCTACAGACAATGAGCAGTTCTTC
v_call: TRBV29-1
j_call: TRBJ2-1
clone_size: many
d_call: NA

cdr3_aa: CSASKGGGQETQYF
cdr3_nt: TGCAGTGCTAGTAAGGGCGGGGGACAAGAGACCCAGTACTTC
v_call: TRBV20-1
j_call: TRBJ2-5
clone_size: few
d_call: TRBD2

cdr3_aa: CASRDILNIQYF
cdr3_nt: TGCGCCAGCAGGGACATCCTGAACATTCAGTACTTC
v_call: TRBV5-1
j_call: TRBJ2-4
clone_size: few
d_call: NA

cdr3_aa: CANQGNTGELFF
cdr3_nt: TGTGCCAACCAGGGGAACACCGGGGAGCTGTTTTTT
v_call: TRBV7-9
j_call: TRBJ2-2
clone_size: NA
d_call: NA

cdr3_aa: CASSYYGETQYF
cdr3_nt: TGTGCCAGCAGCTACTATGGAGAGACCCAGTACTTC
v_call: TRBV12-3/TRBV12-4
j_call: TRBJ2-5
clone_size: many
d_call: NA

cdr3_aa: CANNIRNTGELFF
cdr3_nt: TGTGCCAACAATATACGGAACACCGGGGAGCTGTTTTTT
v_call: TRBV12-3/TRBV12-4
j_call: TRBJ2-2
clone_size: many
d_call: NA

cdr3_aa: CASSPAGVPYSGANVLTF
cdr3_nt: TGTGCCAGCAGCCCCGCAGGAGTCCCCTACTCTGGGGCCAACGTCCTGACTTTC
v_call: TRBV9
j_call: TRBJ2-6
clone_size: many
d_call: NA

cdr3_aa: CASSQTTDTQYF
cdr3_nt: TGCGCCAGCAGCCAAACCACAGATACGCAGTATTTT
v_call: TRBV5-1
j_call: TRBJ2-3
clone_size: many
d_call: NA

cdr3_aa: CASSLDSLGTGGPDTQYF
cdr3_nt: TGTGCCAGCAGCTTAGACAGTCTTGGGACAGGGGGTCCAGATACGCAGTATTTT
v_call: TRBV11-2
j_call: TRBJ2-3
clone_size: many
d_call: TRBD1

cdr3_aa: CASSRPGGGNTDTQYF
cdr3_nt: TGTGCCAGCAGCCGCCCTGGCGGGGGAAACACAGATACGCAGTATTTT
v_call: TRBV4-2
j_call: TRBJ2-3
clone_size: NA
d_call: TRBD2

cdr3_aa: CAAAIDGLHFLNTDTQYF
cdr3_nt: TGTGCCGCGGCAATCGACGGCCTTCACTTCCTAAACACAGATACGCAGTATTTT
v_call: TRBV10-3
j_call: TRBJ2-3
clone_size: NA
d_call: NA

cdr3_aa: CASSDRDRHQETQYF
cdr3_nt: TGTGCCAGCAGTGACCGGGACAGACATCAAGAGACCCAGTACTTC
v_call: TRBV28
j_call: TRBJ2-5
clone_size: few
d_call: TRBD1

cdr3_aa: CASSLTRDYQETQYF
cdr3_nt: TGCGCCAGCAGCCTCACTAGGGACTACCAAGAGACCCAGTACTTC
v_call: TRBV5-1
j_call: TRBJ2-5
clone_size: many
d_call: NA

cdr3_aa: CASSRLVQADTQYF
cdr3_nt: TGCGCCAGCAGCCGGTTGGTGCAAGCAGATACGCAGTATTTT
v_call: TRBV5-1
j_call: TRBJ2-3
clone_size: many
d_call: NA

cdr3_aa: CASSYSRMGQFFNEQFF
cdr3_nt: TGTGCCAGCAGTTACTCGAGAATGGGACAGTTTTTCAATGAGCAGTTCTTC
v_call: TRBV6-2/TRBV6-3
j_call: TRBJ2-1
clone_size: NA
d_call: TRBD1